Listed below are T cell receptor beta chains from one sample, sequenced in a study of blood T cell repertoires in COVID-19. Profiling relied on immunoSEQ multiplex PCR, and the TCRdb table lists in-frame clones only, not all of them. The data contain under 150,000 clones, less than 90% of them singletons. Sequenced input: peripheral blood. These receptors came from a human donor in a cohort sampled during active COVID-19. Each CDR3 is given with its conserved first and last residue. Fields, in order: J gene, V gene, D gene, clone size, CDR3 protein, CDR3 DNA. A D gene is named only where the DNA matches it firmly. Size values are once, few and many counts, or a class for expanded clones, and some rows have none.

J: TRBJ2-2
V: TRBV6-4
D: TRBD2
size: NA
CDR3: CASTQGAAGDTGELFF
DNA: TGTGCCAGCACCCAAGGGGCCGCGGGGGACACCGGGGAGCTGTTTTTT

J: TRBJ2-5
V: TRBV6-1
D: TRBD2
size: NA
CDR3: CASSEAVAAGQETQYF
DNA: TGTGCCAGCAGTGAAGCGGTGGCAGCGGGGCAAGAGACCCAGTACTTC

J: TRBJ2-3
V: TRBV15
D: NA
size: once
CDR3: CASQRSTDTQYF
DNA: TGTGCCTCCCAGCGGAGCACAGATACGCAGTATTTT

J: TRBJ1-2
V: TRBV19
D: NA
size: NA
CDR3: CASSIAVNYGYTF
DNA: TGTGCCAGTAGTATAGCTGTGAACTATGGCTACACCTTC

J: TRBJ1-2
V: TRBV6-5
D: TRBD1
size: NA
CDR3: CASSYSKGTGPGYTF
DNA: TGTGCCAGCAGTTACTCGAAGGGGACAGGCCCCGGCTACACCTTC

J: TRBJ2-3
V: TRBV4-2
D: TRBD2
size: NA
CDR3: CASSQDFGGYSTDTQYF
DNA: TGTGCCAGCAGCCAAGATTTCGGGGGGTATAGCACAGATACGCAGTATTTT

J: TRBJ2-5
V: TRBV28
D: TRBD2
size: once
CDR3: CASKVSGGEETQYF
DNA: TGTGCCAGCAAAGTTAGCGGGGGGGAGGAGACCCAGTACTTC

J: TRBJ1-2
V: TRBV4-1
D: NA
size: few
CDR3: CASSSRYVPEAGYTF
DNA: TGCGCCAGCAGCTCAAGATACGTGCCAGAGGCCGGCTACACCTTC

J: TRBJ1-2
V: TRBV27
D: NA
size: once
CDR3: CASSLSSRSYGYTF
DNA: TGTGCCAGCAGTTTGTCCTCACGGTCCTATGGCTACACCTTC

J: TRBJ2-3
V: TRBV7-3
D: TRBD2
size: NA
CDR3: CASSLSGGTDTQYF
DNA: TGTGCCAGCAGTCTCAGCGGGGGCACAGATACGCAGTATTTT

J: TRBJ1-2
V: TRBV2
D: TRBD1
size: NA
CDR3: CASRPTSLWDRVGGYTF
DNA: TGTGCCAGCCGTCCAACCTCTCTTTGGGACAGGGTGGGTGGCTACACCTTC

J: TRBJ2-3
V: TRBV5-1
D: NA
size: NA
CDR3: CASRPQTGSTDTQYF
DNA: TGCGCCAGCAGACCTCAGACAGGCAGCACAGATACGCAGTATTTT

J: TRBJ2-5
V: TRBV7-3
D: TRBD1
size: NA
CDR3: CASSPGTGTETQYF
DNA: TGTGCCAGCAGCCCCGGGACAGGGACGGAGACCCAGTACTTC

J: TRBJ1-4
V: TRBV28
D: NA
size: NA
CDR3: CASSPHRRPLFF
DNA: TGTGCCAGCAGCCCCCACCGGAGGCCACTGTTTTTT

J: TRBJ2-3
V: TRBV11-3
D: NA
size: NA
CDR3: CASTGDSTDTQYF
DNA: TGTGCCAGCACCGGGGACTCCACAGATACGCAGTATTTT

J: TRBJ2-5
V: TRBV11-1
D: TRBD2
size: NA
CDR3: CASSSGERGTQYF
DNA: TGTGCCAGCAGCAGCGGGGAGAGGGGGACCCAGTACTTC

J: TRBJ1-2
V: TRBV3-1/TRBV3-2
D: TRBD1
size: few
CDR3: CASSQDNRQGAGYGYTF
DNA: TGTGCCAGCAGCCAAGACAATCGACAGGGGGCTGGGTATGGCTACACCTTC

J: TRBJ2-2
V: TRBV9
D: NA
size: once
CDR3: CASRKLQGTGELFF
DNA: TGTGCCAGCAGGAAACTTCAGGGCACCGGGGAGCTGTTTTTT

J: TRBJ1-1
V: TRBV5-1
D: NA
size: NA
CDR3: CASSGGDSGEAFF
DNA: TGCGCCAGCAGCGGGGGGGACTCCGGGGAGGCTTTCTTT

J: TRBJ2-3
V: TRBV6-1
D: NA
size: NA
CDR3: CASSELAPDTQYF
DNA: TGTGCCAGCAGTGAACTAGCGCCAGATACGCAGTATTTT

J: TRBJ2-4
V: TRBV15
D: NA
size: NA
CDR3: CATSRDPGATKNIQYF
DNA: TGTGCCACCAGCAGAGATCCCGGAGCTACCAAAAACATTCAGTACTTC

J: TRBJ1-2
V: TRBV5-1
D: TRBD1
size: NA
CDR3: CASSPDRGAHYGYTF
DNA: TGCGCCAGCAGCCCTGACAGGGGGGCCCACTATGGCTACACCTTC

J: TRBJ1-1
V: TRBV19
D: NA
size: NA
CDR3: CASKAGKTEAFF
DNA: TGTGCCAGTAAAGCGGGGAAGACTGAAGCTTTCTTT

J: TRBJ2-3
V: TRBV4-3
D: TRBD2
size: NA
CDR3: CASSQGSLAGAPTDTQYF
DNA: TGCGCCAGCAGCCAAGGGTCACTAGCGGGGGCACCCACAGATACGCAGTATTTT

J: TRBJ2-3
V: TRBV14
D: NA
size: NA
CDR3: CASSQVRYTDTQYF
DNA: TGTGCCAGCAGCCAAGTGAGGTACACAGATACGCAGTATTTT

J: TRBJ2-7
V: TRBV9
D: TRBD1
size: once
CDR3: CASSVSGGQGGEQYF
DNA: TGTGCCAGCAGCGTGTCAGGGGGACAGGGTGGCGAGCAGTACTTC

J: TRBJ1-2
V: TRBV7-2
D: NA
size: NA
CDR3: CASSNRENYGYTF
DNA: TGTGCCAGCAGCAACCGGGAAAACTATGGCTACACCTTC

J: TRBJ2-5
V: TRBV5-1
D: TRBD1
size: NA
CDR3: CASSSGQGLAQYF
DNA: TGCGCCAGCAGCTCGGGACAGGGGTTGGCCCAGTACTTC

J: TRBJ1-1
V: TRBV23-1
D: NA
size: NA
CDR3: CASSLPSRGTEAFF
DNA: TGCGCCAGCAGTCTCCCCTCGAGGGGGACTGAAGCTTTCTTT

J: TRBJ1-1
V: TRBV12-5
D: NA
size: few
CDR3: CASGLVLEQGFPLENFF
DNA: TGTGCTAGTGGTTTGGTATTGGAACAGGGCTTCCCTCTCGAGAATTTCTTT

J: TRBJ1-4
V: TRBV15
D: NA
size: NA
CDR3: CATSPGTTNEKLFF
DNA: TGTGCCACCAGTCCCGGGACAACTAATGAAAAACTGTTTTTT

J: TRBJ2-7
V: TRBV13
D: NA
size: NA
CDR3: CASSPRGSYEQYF
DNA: TGTGCCAGCAGCCCCCGAGGGTCCTACGAGCAGTACTTC

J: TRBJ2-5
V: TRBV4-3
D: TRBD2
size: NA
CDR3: CASSHTGTSGGETQYF
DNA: TGCGCCAGCAGCCATACCGGGACTAGCGGGGGAGAGACCCAGTACTTC

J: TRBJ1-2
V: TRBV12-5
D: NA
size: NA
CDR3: CASGLVRQAGHGYTF
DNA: TGTGCTAGTGGTTTGGTAAGACAAGCGGGCCATGGCTACACCTTC

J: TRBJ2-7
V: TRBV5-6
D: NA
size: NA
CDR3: CASSLVRRPYEQYF
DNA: TGTGCCAGCAGCTTGGTCAGGCGCCCCTACGAGCAGTACTTC

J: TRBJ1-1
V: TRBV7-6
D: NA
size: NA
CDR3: CASSSDQDTEAFF
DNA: TGTGCCAGCAGCTCAGACCAGGACACTGAAGCTTTCTTT

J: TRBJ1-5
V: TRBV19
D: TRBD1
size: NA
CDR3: CASSKGQGSNQPQHF
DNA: TGTGCCAGTAGTAAAGGACAGGGCAGCAATCAGCCCCAGCATTTT

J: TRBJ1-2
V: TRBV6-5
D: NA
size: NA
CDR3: CASRGLGGYGYTF
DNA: TGTGCCAGCAGGGGGCTGGGGGGCTATGGCTACACCTTC

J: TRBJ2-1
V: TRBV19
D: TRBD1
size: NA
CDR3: CASSVLRDSSYNEQFF
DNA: TGTGCCAGTAGTGTCCTCCGGGACAGTTCCTACAATGAGCAGTTCTTC

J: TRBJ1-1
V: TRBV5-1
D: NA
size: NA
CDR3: CASSPQGLGDAFF
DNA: TGCGCCAGCAGCCCGCAGGGGCTCGGGGATGCTTTCTTT

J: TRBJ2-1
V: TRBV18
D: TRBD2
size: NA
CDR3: CASSPPAGDPYNEQFF
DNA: TGTGCCAGCTCACCACCAGCGGGGGACCCCTACAATGAGCAGTTCTTC

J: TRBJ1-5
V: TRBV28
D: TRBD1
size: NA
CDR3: CASGQGNQPQHF
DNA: TGTGCCAGCGGACAGGGTAATCAGCCCCAGCATTTT

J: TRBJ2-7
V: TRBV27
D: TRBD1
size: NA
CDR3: CASEGQGAGEQYF
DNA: TGTGCCAGCGAGGGACAGGGGGCAGGGGAGCAGTACTTC